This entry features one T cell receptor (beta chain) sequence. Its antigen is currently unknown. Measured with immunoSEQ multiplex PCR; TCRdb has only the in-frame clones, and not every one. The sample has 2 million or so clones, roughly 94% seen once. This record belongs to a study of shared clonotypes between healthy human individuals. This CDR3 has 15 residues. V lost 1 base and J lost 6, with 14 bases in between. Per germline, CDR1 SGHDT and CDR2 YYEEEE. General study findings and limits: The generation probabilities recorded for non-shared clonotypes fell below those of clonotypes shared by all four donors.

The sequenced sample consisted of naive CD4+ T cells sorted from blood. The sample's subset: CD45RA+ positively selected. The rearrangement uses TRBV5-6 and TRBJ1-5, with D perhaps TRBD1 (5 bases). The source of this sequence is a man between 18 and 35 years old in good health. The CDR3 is CASSLNRWRSQPQHF. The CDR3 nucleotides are TGTGCCAGCAGCTTGAACAGGTGGAGGAGTCAGCCCCAGCATTTT.